The 30 T cell receptor beta chains below come from one sample, sequenced in a study of cytomegalovirus exposure and HLA in healthy donors. Use of 60 Vbeta and 13 Jbeta primers characterized the PCR. Clones were sequenced by immunoSEQ multiplex PCR, and TCRdb holds only the in-frame ones, with some missing. The sample yields some 140,000 clones, under 85% seen once. Sequenced: PBMCs. The receptors were gathered from a man younger than 35 in good health and CMV-seronegative.

V is TRBV4-2 and J is TRBJ1-2, with D unclear. The germline CDR1 and CDR2 sequences are LGHNA and YNFKEQ. This CDR3 comprises 14 residues. Deletions cut 4 bases from V and 4 bases from J, with 13 bases between. Here the CDR3 reads CASSRPEVVYGYTF. CDR3 nucleotides: TGTGCCAGCAGCCGACCCGAGGTGGTCTATGGCTACACCTTC.

The J gene is TRBJ1-5, the V gene TRBV6-1, with 10 bases fitting TRBD1. From germline, CDR1 is MNHNS and CDR2 SASEGT. This CDR3 is 15 amino acids long. With 6 bases clipped from V and 6 bases from J, the junction kept 8 bases outside the gene matches. The DNA of the CDR3 is TGTGCCAGCAGCGCCATGGGACAGGGGCTTCAGCCCCAGCATTTT. Protein sequence: CASSAMGQGLQPQHF.

This chain connects TRBV5-4 to TRBJ2-5; 13 bases map to TRBD2. The J call may not be correct, given that the DNA end is closer to TRBJ2-7. This CDR3 comprises 14 residues. CDR1 is SGHNT and CDR2 is YYREEE in the germline V gene (reference sequence). CDR3 DNA: TGTGCCAGCAGCTCGGGACTAGCGGGGTACGAGCAGTACTTC. This sequence encodes CASSSGLAGYEQYF.

This chain links TRBV5-1 with TRBJ2-1; 8 nucleotides agree with TRBD2. V lost 0 bases and J lost 0; bases outside the gene matches: 11. This CDR3 is built from 19 residues. The germline V gene has CDR1 SGHRS and CDR2 YFSETQ. The CDR3: CASSLGRAGGISSYNEQFF. The CDR3 coding sequence is TGCGCCAGCAGCTTGGGCCGGGCGGGGGGAATTAGCTCCTACAATGAGCAGTTCTTC.

DNA for the CDR3: TGTGCCGTCACGGGGGGGCCAAGGGATACGCAGTATTTT. Translation: CAVTGGPRDTQYF. The chain uses TRBV10-3 and TRBJ2-3; TRBD2 agrees at 8 bases. The germline V gene encodes CDR1 ENHRY and CDR2 SYGVKD. There are 13 residues in the CDR3. J was trimmed by 6 bases and V by 11 bases; bases with no gene match: 10.

The rearrangement links TRBV29-1 to TRBJ1-1; a possible D gene is TRBD1 (5 bases). Per germline, CDR1 SQVTM and CDR2 ANQGSEA. The CDR3 extends over 11 amino acids. The V end lost 5 bases, the J end lost 6 bases, and 10 bases lay between the germline ends. The DNA of the CDR3 is TGCAGCGTTCAGGGAAGTGCTGAAGCTTTCTTT. It encodes CSVQGSAEAFF.

The gene calls are TRBV7-9 and TRBJ1-6; 7 nucleotides line up with TRBD1. CDR3 size: 15 residues. Trimming took 9 bases from V and 3 from J; bases not matched to a gene: 8. Germline loops: CDR1 SEHNR, CDR2 FQNEAQ (reference sequence). This CDR3 reads CASRPRDSYNSPLHF. CDR3 nucleotides: TGTGCCAGTCGGCCCCGGGACAGCTATAATTCACCCCTCCACTTT.

The chain joins TRBV5-1 to TRBJ2-7; D gene uncertain. The CDR3 sequence is 9 residues long. Germline lookup yields CDR1 SGHRS and CDR2 YFSETQ. Trimming removed 7 bases from V and 9 bases from J, with 8 bases in between. The CDR3 is CASRFGQYF. The CDR3 DNA sequence: TGCGCCAGCCGGTTCGGGCAGTACTTC. The entire variable domain, with the rest obtained from reference TRBV5-1 and TRBJ2-7, is as follows: KAGVTQTPRYLIKTRGQQVTLSCSPISGHRSVSWYQQTPGQGLQFLFEYFSETQRNKGNFPGRFSGRQFSNSRSEMNVSTLELGDSALYLCASRFGQYFGPGTRLTVT.

The chain couples TRBV9 to TRBJ1-1; D call uncertain. V was shortened by 0 bases and J by 7 bases, with 10 bases between the two germline ends. The CDR3 covers 13 residues. Germline loops: CDR1 SGDLS, CDR2 YYNGEE. The CDR3 region is CASSVVEAGEAFF. The CDR3 region has the DNA TGTGCCAGCAGCGTAGTCGAGGCGGGTGAAGCTTTCTTT. The whole variable domain, remainder taken from reference TRBV9 and TRBJ1-1, is DSGVTQTPKHLITATGQRVTLRCSPRSGDLSVYWYQQSLDQGLQFLIQYYNGEERAKGNILERFSAQQFPDLHSELNLSSLELGDSALYFCASSVVEAGEAFFGQGTRLTVV.

The chain uses TRBV4-1 and TRBJ2-3; tentative D call: TRBD2 (5 bases). V shed 4 bases and J shed 8 bases, with 19 bases lying between them. CDR1 and CDR2 from the germline V gene are MGHRA and YSYEKL. The CDR3 runs to 15 residues. CDR3 protein: CASSLYLGLVATQYF. The CDR3 coding sequence is TGCGCCAGCAGCCTTTACTTAGGACTGGTGGCTACGCAGTATTTT.

The chain recombines TRBV11-3 with TRBJ1-6; D call uncertain. Trimming removed 0 bases at V and 8 bases at J, with 5 bases between. Germline values: CDR1 SGHNT, CDR2 YENEEA. The CDR3 has 13 residues. CDR3 sequence reads: CASSLEEDSPLHF. The CDR3 nucleotides are TGTGCCAGCAGCTTAGAAGAGGATTCACCCCTCCACTTT.

This clone was seen only once. The chain couples TRBV11-2 to TRBJ1-6, with 12 bases lining up with TRBD1. This CDR3 is 17 amino acids long. Germline lookup yields CDR1 SGHAT and CDR2 FQNNGV. Unmatched junction bases numbered 8, after V lost 4 bases and J lost 7 bases. CDR3 sequence (DNA): TGTGCCAGCAGCTCGTACCGGGACAGGGGGCTGAATTCACCCCTCCACTTT. Protein: CASSSYRDRGLNSPLHF. Using reference TRBV11-2 and TRBJ1-6 for the parts outside the CDR3, the full variable domain is EAGVAQSPRYKIIEKRQSVAFWCNPISGHATLYWYQQILGQGPKLLIQFQNNGVVDDSQLPKDRFSAERLKGVDSTLKIQPAKLEDSAVYLCASSSYRDRGLNSPLHFGNGTRLTVT.

The rearrangement uses TRBV5-1 and TRBJ2-2, with 7 bases fitting TRBD2. J lost 6 bases, V lost 3 bases, and 8 bases had no gene match. Germline V gene sequence: CDR1 SGHRS, CDR2 YFSETQ. CDR3 length equals 15 residues. The CDR3 loop reads CASSWEGSIAGELFF. The CDR3 region has the DNA TGCGCCAGCAGCTGGGAGGGATCGATAGCCGGGGAGCTGTTTTTT.

This clone was detected only a few times. This chain connects TRBV18 to TRBJ1-4, with D possibly TRBD1 on 6 matching bases. Germline CDR1 is KGHSH and CDR2 is LQKENI. The germline V and J ends were trimmed by 6 bases and 8 bases, with 16 bases remaining between them. The CDR3 is 14 residues long. Here the CDR3 DNA reads TGTGCCAGCTCCCAGGGGCAGGGCCGCGAAAAACTGTTTTTT. It translates to CASSQGQGREKLFF.

V usage is TRBV2 and J usage is TRBJ2-7; a possible D gene is TRBD1 (7 bases). Germline V lookup: CDR1 SNHLY, CDR2 FYNNEI. The CDR3 runs to 15 residues. The ends were cut back, 5 bases at V and 3 bases at J, with 17 bases in the middle. Here the CDR3 DNA reads TGTGCCAGCAGTCTTAAGGGGGCGGGAAACTACGAGCAGTACTTC. It encodes CASSLKGAGNYEQYF.

This chain joins TRBV9 and TRBJ2-3; 10 nucleotides align to TRBD2. CDR1 SGDLS and CDR2 YYNGEE come from the germline V gene. The trim removed 1 base at V and 4 bases at J, leaving 6 bases unmatched. The CDR3 has 16 residues. In DNA, the CDR3 is TGTGCCAGCAGCGTACTGGGTAGCGGGGGGCCAGATACGCAGTATTTT. It codes for CASSVLGSGGPDTQYF.

The rearrangement links TRBV27 to TRBJ1-2, with D perhaps matching TRBD1 (5 bases). Trimming pared 2 bases from V and 6 bases from J, leaving 10 bases between. Germline values: CDR1 MNHEY, CDR2 SMNVEV (reference sequence). The CDR3 runs 13 residues. The CDR3 sequence is CASSLGAGDGYTF. As DNA, the CDR3 is TGTGCCAGCAGTTTAGGGGCAGGCGATGGCTACACCTTC.

V gene TRBV5-1 combines with J gene TRBJ2-5; 7 bases align to TRBD2. This CDR3 comprises 14 residues. V lost 4 bases, J lost 3 bases, and 6 bases stayed unmatched. Germline CDR1 reads SGHRS; CDR2 reads YFSETQ. CDR3 DNA: TGCGCCAGCAGCCCGGGACTACGGAAAGAGACCCAGTACTTC. It is translated as CASSPGLRKETQYF. The variable domain in full, with the rest retrieved from reference TRBV5-1 and TRBJ2-5, is KAGVTQTPRYLIKTRGQQVTLSCSPISGHRSVSWYQQTPGQGLQFLFEYFSETQRNKGNFPGRFSGRQFSNSRSEMNVSTLELGDSALYLCASSPGLRKETQYFGPGTRLLVL.

The chain carries TRBV5-1 and TRBJ2-2, with D unclear. Trimming left V 4 bases short and J 7 bases short, with 14 bases between. The CDR3 totals 14 residues. From germline, CDR1 is SGHRS and CDR2 YFSETQ. CDR3 DNA sequence: TGCGCCAGCAGCCGTACAGATACCCACGGGGAGCTGTTTTTT. Its translation is CASSRTDTHGELFF.

This clone was observed a single time. The chain employs TRBV10-3 and TRBJ2-3; 8 nucleotides align to TRBD2. V lost 2 bases and J lost 6; bases outside the gene matches: 7. CDR3 size: 15 residues. Germline lookup yields CDR1 ENHRY and CDR2 SYGVKD. The CDR3 DNA reads as TGTGCCATCAGTGAGAGCACTAGCGGAGGGGATACGCAGTATTTT. It yields the protein CAISESTSGGDTQYF.

The chain carries TRBV7-9 and TRBJ2-2; possible D gene TRBD2, 5 bases. The CDR3 is 16 amino acids. V dropped 2 bases and J dropped 1 base, with 11 bases sitting between them. Germline CDR1 reads SEHNR; CDR2 reads FQNEAQ (reference sequence). The CDR3 DNA is TGTGCCAGCAGCTTAACTGACGGGGTGAACACCGGGGAGCTGTTTTTT. It encodes CASSLTDGVNTGELFF.

J is TRBJ2-2 and V is TRBV5-4; tentative D call: TRBD1 (6 bases). The germline gives CDR1 SGHNT, CDR2 YYREEE (reference sequence). The V and J ends lost 4 bases and 0 bases respectively, with 7 bases between them. This CDR3 has 14 residues. In nucleotides, the CDR3 is TGTGCCAGCAGCAGGACAGCGAACACCGGGGAGCTGTTTTTT. It specifies CASSRTANTGELFF.

This clone has a single count. The chain carries TRBV27 and TRBJ2-3, with no clear D. The CDR3 has 13 residues. Germline CDR1 is MNHEY and CDR2 is SMNVEV (reference sequence). With 0 bases removed from V and 10 bases from J, the gap between germline ends came to 11 bases. As DNA, the CDR3 is TGTGCCAGCAGTTTATCGGGCCAGATCTCGCAGTATTTT. Amino acid sequence: CASSLSGQISQYF.

CDR3 sequence (DNA): TGTGCCAGCAGTGAGAACGGGGTAACTAGCGGAGATACGCAGTATTTT. Its translation is CASSENGVTSGDTQYF. J is TRBJ2-3 and V is TRBV2; 8 positions agree with TRBD2. The V segment lost 3 bases and the J segment 5 bases; nucleotides outside the gene matches: 10. Germline assignment: CDR1 SNHLY and CDR2 FYNNEI. The CDR3 length is 16 residues.

This rearrangement joins TRBV19 to TRBJ1-6; no clear D. The CDR3 has 17 amino acids. Germline assignment: CDR1 LNHDA and CDR2 SQIVND (reference sequence). V shed 2 bases and J shed 0 bases, with 11 bases lying between them. The CDR3 reads CASSITSRISYNSPLHF. CDR3 in DNA: TGTGCCAGTAGTATAACCTCGAGGATCTCCTATAATTCACCCCTCCACTTT.

The J gene is TRBJ2-5, the V gene TRBV7-9; TRBD1 agrees at 7 bases. The CDR3 is 14 amino acids. Germline V lookup: CDR1 SEHNR, CDR2 FQNEAQ (reference sequence). The J segment lost 3 bases and the V segment lost 5 bases, leaving 6 bases of the junction unmatched. The CDR3 spells CASSPIGQEETQYF. CDR3 sequence (DNA): TGTGCCAGCAGCCCGATCGGACAGGAAGAGACCCAGTACTTC.

This chain connects TRBV27 to TRBJ1-1, with a possible D match to TRBD1 (5 bases). The V gene's germline CDR1 is MNHEY and CDR2 SMNVEV (reference sequence). V lost 4 bases, J lost 4 bases, and 13 bases lay in between. This CDR3 contains 14 residues. The CDR3 nucleotides are TGTGCCAGCAGTTATGTGGGGGGAGGCACTGAAGCTTTCTTT. Its translation is CASSYVGGGTEAFF.

The V and J genes are TRBV6-1 and TRBJ2-2, with 11 bases lining up with TRBD2. Germline V gene data show CDR1 as MNHNS and CDR2 as SASEGT. This CDR3 has 15 residues. J gave up 7 bases and V 9 bases, and 10 bases lay outside the gene matches. Here the CDR3 DNA reads TGTGCCAGAACCGGTACCGGGACTAGCGGCGGGGAGCTGTTTTTT. Protein sequence: CARTGTGTSGGELFF.

The rearrangement links TRBV2 to TRBJ2-3; 9 positions agree with TRBD2. The ends lost 4 bases at V and 1 base at J; junction bases unmatched: 3. CDR1 is SNHLY and CDR2 is FYNNEI in the germline V gene. This CDR3 is built from 15 residues. CDR3 residues: CASSGASGGTDTQYF. DNA for the CDR3: TGTGCCAGCAGTGGGGCTAGCGGGGGCACAGATACGCAGTATTTT.

The CDR3 region is CSVEPDRVGEQYF. The CDR3 bases are TGCAGCGTTGAACCGGACAGGGTAGGCGAGCAGTACTTC. V and J are TRBV29-1 and TRBJ2-7; TRBD1 matches 8 bases. Germline V CDR1 and CDR2: SQVTM, ANQGSEA. The length of the CDR3 is 13 residues. Trimming cost V 2 bases and J 6 bases; bases outside gene matches: 6.